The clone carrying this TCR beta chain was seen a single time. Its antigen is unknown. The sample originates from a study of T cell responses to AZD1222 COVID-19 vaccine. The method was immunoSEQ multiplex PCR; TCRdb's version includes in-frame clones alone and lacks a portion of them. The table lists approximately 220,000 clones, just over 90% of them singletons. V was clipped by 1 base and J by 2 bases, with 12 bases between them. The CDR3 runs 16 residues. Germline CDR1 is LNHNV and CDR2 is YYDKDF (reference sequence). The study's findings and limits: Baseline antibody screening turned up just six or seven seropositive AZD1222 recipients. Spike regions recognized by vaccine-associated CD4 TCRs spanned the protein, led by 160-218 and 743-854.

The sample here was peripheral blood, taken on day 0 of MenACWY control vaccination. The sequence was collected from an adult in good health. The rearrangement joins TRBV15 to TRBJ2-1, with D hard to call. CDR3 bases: TGTGCCACCAGCAGAGGTCCAGCCGGCACCTACAATGAGCAGTTCTTC. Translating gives CATSRGPAGTYNEQFF.